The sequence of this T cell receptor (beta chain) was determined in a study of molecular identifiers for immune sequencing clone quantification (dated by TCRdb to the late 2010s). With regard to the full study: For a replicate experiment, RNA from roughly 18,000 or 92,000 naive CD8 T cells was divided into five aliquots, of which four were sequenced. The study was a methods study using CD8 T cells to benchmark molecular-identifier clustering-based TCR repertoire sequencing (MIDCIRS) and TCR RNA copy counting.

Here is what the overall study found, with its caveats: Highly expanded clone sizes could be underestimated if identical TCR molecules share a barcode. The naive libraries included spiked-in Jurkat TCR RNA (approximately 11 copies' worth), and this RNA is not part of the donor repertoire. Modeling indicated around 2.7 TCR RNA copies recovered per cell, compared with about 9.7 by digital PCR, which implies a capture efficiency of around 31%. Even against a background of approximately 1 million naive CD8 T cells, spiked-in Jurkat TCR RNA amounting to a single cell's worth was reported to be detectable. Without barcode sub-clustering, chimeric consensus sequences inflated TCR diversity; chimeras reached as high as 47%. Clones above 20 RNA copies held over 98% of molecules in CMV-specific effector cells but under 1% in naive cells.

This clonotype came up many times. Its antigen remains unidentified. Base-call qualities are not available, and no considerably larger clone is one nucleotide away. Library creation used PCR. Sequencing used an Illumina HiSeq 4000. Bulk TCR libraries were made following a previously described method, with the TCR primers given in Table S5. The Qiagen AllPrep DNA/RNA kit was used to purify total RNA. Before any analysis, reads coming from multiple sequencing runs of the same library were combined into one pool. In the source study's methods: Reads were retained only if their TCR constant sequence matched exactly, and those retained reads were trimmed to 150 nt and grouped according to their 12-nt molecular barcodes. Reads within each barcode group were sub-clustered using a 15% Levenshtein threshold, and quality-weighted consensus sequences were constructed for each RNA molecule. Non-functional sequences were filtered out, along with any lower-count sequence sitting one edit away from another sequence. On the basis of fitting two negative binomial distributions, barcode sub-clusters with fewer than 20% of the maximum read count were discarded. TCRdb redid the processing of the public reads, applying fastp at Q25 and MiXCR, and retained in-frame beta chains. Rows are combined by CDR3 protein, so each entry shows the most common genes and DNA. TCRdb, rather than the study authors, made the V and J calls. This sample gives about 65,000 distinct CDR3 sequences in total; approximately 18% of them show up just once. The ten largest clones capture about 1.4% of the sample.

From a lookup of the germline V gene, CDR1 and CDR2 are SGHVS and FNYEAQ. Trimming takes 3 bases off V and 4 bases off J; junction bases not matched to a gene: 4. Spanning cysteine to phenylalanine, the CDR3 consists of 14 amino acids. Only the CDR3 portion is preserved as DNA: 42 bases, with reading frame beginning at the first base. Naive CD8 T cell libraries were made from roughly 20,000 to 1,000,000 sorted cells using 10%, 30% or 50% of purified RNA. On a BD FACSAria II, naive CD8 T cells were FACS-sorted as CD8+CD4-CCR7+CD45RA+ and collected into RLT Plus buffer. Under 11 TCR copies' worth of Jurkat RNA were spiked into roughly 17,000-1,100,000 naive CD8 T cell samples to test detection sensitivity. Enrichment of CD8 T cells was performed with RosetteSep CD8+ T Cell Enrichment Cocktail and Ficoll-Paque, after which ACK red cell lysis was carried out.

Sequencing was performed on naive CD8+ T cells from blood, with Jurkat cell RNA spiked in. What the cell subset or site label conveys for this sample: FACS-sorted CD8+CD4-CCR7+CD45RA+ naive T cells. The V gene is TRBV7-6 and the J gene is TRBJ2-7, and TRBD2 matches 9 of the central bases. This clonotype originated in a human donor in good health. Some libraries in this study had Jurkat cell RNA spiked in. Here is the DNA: TGTGCCAGCAGCTTGGCGGGAGGGCCGTACGAGCAGTACTTC. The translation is CASSLAGGPYEQYF.